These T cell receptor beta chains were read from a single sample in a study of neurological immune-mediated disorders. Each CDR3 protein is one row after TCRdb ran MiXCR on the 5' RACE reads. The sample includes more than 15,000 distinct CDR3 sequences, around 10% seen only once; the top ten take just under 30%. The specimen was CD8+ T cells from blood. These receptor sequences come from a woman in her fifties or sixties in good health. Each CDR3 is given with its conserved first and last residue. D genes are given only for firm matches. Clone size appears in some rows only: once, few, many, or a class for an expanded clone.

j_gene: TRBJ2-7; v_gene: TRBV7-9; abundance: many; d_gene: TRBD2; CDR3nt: TGTGCCAGCAGCGCCGGACTAGCGTACGAGCAGTACTTC; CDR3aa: CASSAGLAYEQYF
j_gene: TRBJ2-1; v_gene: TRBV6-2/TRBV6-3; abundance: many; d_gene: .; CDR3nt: TGTGCCAGCAGTTCGGTCGCGTCCTCCTACAATGAGCAGTTCTTC; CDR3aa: CASSSVASSYNEQFF
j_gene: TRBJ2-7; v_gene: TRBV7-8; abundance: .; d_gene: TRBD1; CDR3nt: TGTGCCAGCAGCTTCCGGGACAGGATCTACGAGCAGTACTTC; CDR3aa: CASSFRDRIYEQYF
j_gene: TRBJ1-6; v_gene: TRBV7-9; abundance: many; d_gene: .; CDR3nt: TGTGCCAGTTCGGGGTCCTATAATTCACCCCTCCACTTT; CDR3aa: CASSGSYNSPLHF
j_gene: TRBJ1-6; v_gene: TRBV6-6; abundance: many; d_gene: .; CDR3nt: TGTGCCAGCAGTATAGACAGGTTCTATAATTCACCCCTCCACTTT; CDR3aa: CASSIDRFYNSPLHF
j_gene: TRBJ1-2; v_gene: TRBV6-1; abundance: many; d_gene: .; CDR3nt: TGTGCCACCACTCGCCGTCCGTGGAACTATGGCTACACCTTC; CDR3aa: CATTRRPWNYGYTF
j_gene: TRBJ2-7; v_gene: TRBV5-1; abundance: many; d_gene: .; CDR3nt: TGCGCCAGCAGCTTGGCGGGGCCCTCCTACGAGCAGTACTTC; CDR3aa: CASSLAGPSYEQYF
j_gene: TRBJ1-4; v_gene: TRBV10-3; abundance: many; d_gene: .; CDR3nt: TGTGCCATCAGTAGAGGGGATGAAAAACTGTTTTTT; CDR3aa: CAISRGDEKLFF
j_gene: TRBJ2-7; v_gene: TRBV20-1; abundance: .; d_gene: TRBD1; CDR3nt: TGCAGTGCTCCGGGACAGATTTCCTACGAGCAGTACTTC; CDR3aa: CSAPGQISYEQYF
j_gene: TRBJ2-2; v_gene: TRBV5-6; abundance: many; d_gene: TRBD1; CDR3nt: TGTGCCAGCAGCTTCATGGAGCGGACAGGGGGCACCGGGGAGCTGTTTTTT; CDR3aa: CASSFMERTGGTGELFF
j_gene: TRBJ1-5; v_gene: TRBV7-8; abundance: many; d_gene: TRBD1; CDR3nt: TGTGCCAGCAGTATACTGGACAGGACTTATAGCAATCAGCCCCAGCATTTT; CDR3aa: CASSILDRTYSNQPQHF